One and the same sample provided the 2 T cell receptor beta chains below, sequenced in a study of cytomegalovirus exposure and HLA in healthy donors (dated by TCRdb to the late 2010s). Libraries were made using the immunoSEQ multiplex PCR assay. TCRdb's version of the immuneACCESS table is confined to in-frame rearrangements and falls short of the full clone set. An unresolved V gene accounts for under half of the shortfall where checked; the remainder is of unknown origin. A total of tens of thousands of clones appear in this sample, 90% to 95% of them only once. The ten biggest clones cover around 4.5% of the sample. Sequencing used PBMCs. Source of these receptors: a young man in good health and CMV-seropositive.

This clone was recorded once. Here the CDR3 DNA reads TGTGCCAGCAGTTACGTCCGGGATACTGAAGCTTTCTTT. Translated: CASSYVRDTEAFF. This sequence joins TRBV6-6 and TRBJ1-1; D remains ambiguous. This CDR3 has 13 residues. Trimming took 2 bases from V and 5 from J, leaving 9 bases between them. CDR1 is MNHNY and CDR2 is SVGAGI in the germline V gene (reference sequence).

The rearrangement uses TRBV7-2 and TRBJ1-2; D gene ambiguous. Germline CDR1 reads SGHTA; CDR2 reads FQGNSA. This CDR3 comprises 12 residues. The V end was cut by 5 bases, the J end by 0 bases, with 4 bases between. The chain's CDR3 is CASSVTNYGYTF. For the CDR3, the DNA is TGTGCCAGCAGCGTCACTAACTATGGCTACACCTTC.